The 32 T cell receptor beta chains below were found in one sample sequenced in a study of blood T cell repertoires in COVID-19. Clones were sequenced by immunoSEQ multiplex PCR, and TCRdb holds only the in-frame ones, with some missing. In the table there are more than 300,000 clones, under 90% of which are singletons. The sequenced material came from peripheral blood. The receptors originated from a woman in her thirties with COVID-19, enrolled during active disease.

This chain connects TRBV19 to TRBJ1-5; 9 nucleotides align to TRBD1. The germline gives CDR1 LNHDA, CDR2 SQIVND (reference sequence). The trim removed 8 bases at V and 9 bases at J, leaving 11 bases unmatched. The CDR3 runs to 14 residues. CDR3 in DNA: TGTGCCAGTGAGCCGGACAGGGGTGTTCGGCCCCAGCATTTT. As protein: CASEPDRGVRPQHF.

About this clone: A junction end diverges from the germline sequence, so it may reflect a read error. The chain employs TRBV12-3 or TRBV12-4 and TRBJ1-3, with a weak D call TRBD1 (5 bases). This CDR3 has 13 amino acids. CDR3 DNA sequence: TGTGCCGACACGGACATCCTTGGAGACACCATATATTTT. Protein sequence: CADTDILGDTIYF.

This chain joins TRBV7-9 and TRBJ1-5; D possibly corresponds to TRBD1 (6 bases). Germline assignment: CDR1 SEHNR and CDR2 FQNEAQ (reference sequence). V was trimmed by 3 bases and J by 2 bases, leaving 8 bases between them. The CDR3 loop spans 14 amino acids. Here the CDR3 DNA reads TGTGCCAGCAGCTTGGGGGCCGGCAATCAGCCCCAGCATTTT. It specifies CASSLGAGNQPQHF. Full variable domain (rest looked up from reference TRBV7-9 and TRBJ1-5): DTGVSQNPRHKITKRGQNVTFRCDPISEHNRLYWYRQTLGQGPEFLTYFQNEAQLEKSRLLSDRFSAERPKGSFSTLEIQRTEQGDSAMYLCASSLGAGNQPQHFGDGTRLSIL.

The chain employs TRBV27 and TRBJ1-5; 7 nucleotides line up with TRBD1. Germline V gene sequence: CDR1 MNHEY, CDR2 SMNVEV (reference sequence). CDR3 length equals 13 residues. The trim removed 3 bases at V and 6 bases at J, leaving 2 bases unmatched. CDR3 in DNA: TGTGCCAGCAGTTTCGAGGGGGCTCAGCCCCAGCATTTT. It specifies CASSFEGAQPQHF.

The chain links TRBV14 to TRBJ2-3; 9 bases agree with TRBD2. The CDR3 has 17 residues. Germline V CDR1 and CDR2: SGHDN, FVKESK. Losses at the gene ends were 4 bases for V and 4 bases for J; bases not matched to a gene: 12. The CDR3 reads CASSLRGGLAGSDTQYF. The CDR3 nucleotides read TGTGCCAGCAGCCTTCGAGGGGGCCTAGCGGGGTCAGATACGCAGTATTTT.

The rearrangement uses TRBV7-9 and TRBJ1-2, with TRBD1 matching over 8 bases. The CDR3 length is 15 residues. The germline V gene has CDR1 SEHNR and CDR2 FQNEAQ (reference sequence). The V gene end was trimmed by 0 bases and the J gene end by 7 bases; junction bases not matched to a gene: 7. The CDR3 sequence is CASSLAGQEGGGYTF. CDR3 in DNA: TGTGCCAGCAGCTTAGCGGGACAGGAGGGTGGTGGCTACACCTTC.

This CDR3 reads CASSRLQGDTEAFF. In DNA, the CDR3 is TGTGCCAGCAGTCGATTACAGGGGGACACTGAAGCTTTCTTT. This chain uses TRBV3-1 (or the pseudogene TRBV3-2) with TRBJ1-1; 8 bases are a match to TRBD1. CDR3 length: 14 residues. V shed 6 bases and J 3 bases; nucleotides not matched to a gene: 6. Germline CDR1 LGHDT, CDR2 YNNKEL (reference sequence).

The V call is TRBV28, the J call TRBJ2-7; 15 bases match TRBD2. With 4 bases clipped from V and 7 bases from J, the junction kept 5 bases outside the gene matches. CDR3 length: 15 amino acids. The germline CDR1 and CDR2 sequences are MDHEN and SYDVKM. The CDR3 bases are TGTGCCAGCAGTTCCCGGACTAGCGGGGGGGGAGAGCAGTACGTC. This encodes CASSSRTSGGGEQYV.

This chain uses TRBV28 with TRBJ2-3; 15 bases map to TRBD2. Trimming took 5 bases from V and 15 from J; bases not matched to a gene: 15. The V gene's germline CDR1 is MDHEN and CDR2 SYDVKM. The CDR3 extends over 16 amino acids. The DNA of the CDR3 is TGTGCCAGCAGTCCCGGACTAGCGGGGGGGACCTCTGTCAAATATTTT. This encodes CASSPGLAGGTSVKYF.

The DNA for the CDR3 is TGTGCCAGTAGTTACGGGGACAGCTCCAATCAGCCCCAGCATTTT. This codes for CASSYGDSSNQPQHF. The rearrangement joins TRBV19 to TRBJ1-5; 7 bases are shared with TRBD1. The germline CDR1 and CDR2 sequences are LNHDA and SQIVND (reference sequence). The V segment lost 5 bases and the J segment 3 bases; nucleotides outside the gene matches: 7. The CDR3 runs 15 residues.

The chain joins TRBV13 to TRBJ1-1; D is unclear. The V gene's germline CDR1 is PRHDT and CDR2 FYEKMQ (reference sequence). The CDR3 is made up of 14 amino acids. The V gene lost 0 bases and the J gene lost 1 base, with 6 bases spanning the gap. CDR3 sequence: CASSLGTENTEAFF. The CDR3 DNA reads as TGTGCCAGCAGCTTAGGTACAGAGAACACTGAAGCTTTCTTT.

The CDR3 DNA is TGTGCCAGCAGCCACCTGACTAGCGGGGGGCAAGAGACCCAGTACTTC. It specifies CASSHLTSGGQETQYF. This rearrangement joins TRBV11-2 to TRBJ2-5, with 13 bases fitting TRBD2. The CDR3 loop spans 16 amino acids. Germline-derived CDR1 and CDR2 are SGHAT and FQNNGV. The V and J ends lost 5 bases and 2 bases, in that order; junction bases with no gene match: 5.

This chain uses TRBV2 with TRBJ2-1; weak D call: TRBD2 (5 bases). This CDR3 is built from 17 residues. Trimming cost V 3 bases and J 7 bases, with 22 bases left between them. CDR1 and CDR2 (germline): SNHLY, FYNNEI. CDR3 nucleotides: TGTGCCAGCAGTGATCCGCGTGCTAGCCAGAAGAGGAATGAGCAGTTCTTC. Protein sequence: CASSDPRASQKRNEQFF.

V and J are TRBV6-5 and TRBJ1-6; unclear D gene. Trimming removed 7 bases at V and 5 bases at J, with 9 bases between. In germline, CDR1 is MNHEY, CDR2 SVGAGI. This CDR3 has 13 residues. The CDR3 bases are TGTGCCAGCATGAACACCCATAATTCACCCCTCCACTTT. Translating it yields CASMNTHNSPLHF.

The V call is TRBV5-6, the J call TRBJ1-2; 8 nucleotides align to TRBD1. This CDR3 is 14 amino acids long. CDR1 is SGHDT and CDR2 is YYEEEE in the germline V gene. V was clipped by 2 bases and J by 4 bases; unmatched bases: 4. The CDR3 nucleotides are TGTGCCAGCAGCTTTGACAGGGGTCTCTATGGCTACACCTTC. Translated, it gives CASSFDRGLYGYTF.

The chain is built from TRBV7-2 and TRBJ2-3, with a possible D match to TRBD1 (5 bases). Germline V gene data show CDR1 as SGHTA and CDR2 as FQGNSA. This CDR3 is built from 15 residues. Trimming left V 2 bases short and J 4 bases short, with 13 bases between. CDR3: CASSLSRADADTQYF. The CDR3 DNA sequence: TGTGCCAGCAGCTTATCCAGGGCGGATGCAGATACGCAGTATTTT.

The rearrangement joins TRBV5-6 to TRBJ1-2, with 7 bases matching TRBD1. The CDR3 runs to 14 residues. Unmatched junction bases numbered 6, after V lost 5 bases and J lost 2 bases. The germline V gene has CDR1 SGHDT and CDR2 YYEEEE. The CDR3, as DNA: TGTGCCAGCAGACGGACAGGTGCAAACTATGGCTACACCTTC. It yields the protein CASRRTGANYGYTF.

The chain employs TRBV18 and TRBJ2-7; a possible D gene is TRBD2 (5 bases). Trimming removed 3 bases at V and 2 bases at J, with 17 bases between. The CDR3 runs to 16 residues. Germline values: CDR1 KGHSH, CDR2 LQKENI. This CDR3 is CASSPTSRGTTYEQYF. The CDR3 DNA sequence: TGTGCCAGCTCACCTACGTCTCGGGGAACAACCTACGAGCAGTACTTC.

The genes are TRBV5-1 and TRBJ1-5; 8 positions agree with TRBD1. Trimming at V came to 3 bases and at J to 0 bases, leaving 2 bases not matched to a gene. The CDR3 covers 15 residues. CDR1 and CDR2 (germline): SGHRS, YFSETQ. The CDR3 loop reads CASSSTGVSNQPQHF. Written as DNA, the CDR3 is TGCGCCAGCAGCTCGACAGGGGTTAGCAATCAGCCCCAGCATTTT.

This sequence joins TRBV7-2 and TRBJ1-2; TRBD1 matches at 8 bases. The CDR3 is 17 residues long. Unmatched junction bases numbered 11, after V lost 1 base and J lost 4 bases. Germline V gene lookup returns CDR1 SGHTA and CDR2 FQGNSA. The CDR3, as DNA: TGTGCCAGCAGCTTAGGGGGGGGGACAGGCATCCCCTATGGCTACACCTTC. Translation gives CASSLGGGTGIPYGYTF.

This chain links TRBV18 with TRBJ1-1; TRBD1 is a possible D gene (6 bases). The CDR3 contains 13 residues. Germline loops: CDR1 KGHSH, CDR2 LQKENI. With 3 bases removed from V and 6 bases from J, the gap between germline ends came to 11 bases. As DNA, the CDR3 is TGTGCCAGCTCACCCGAACAGGGTTCTGAAGCTTTCTTT. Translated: CASSPEQGSEAFF.

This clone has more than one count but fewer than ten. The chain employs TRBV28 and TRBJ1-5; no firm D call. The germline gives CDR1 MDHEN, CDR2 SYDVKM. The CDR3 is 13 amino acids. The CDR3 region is CAVGRVSNQPQHF. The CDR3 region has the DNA TGTGCGGTCGGGAGGGTAAGCAATCAGCCCCAGCATTTT. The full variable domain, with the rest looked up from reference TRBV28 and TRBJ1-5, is DVKVTQSSRYLVKRTGEKVFLECVQDMDHENMFWYRQDPGLGLRLIYFSYDVKMKEKGDIPEGYSVSREKKERFSLILESASTNQTSMYLCAVGRVSNQPQHFGDGTRLSIL.

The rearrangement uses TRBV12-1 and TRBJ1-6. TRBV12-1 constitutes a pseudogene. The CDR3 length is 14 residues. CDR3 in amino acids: CASSFSAGVSPLHF. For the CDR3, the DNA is TGTGCCAGCAGCTTTTCGGCGGGGGTTTCACCCCTCCACTTT.

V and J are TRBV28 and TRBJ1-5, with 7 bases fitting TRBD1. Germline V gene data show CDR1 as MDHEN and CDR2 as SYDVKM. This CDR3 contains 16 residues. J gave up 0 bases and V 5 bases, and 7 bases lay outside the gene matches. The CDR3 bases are TGTGCCAGCAGTACACTTCGACAGGGTAGCAATCAGCCCCAGCATTTT. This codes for CASSTLRQGSNQPQHF. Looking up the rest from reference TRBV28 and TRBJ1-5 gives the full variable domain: DVKVTQSSRYLVKRTGEKVFLECVQDMDHENMFWYRQDPGLGLRLIYFSYDVKMKEKGDIPEGYSVSREKKERFSLILESASTNQTSMYLCASSTLRQGSNQPQHFGDGTRLSIL.

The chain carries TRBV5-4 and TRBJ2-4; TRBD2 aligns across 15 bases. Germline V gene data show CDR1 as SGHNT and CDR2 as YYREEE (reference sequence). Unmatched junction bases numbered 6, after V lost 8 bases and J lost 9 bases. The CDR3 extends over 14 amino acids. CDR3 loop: CASGTSGGSRIQYF. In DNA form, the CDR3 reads TGTGCCAGTGGGACTAGCGGGGGGTCTCGCATTCAGTACTTC.

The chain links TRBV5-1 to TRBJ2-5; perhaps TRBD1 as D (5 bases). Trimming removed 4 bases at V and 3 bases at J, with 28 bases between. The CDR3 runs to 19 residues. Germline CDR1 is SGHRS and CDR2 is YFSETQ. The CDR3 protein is CASSERAPSQGRREETQYF. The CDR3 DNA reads TGCGCCAGCAGCGAAAGGGCGCCGTCCCAGGGTAGGCGTGAAGAGACCCAGTACTTC.

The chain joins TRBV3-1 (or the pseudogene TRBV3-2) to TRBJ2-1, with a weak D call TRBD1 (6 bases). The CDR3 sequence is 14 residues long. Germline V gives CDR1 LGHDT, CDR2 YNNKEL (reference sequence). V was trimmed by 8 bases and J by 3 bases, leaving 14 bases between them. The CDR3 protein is CASSGTSNYNEQFF. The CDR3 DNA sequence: TGTGCCAGCTCCGGGACATCAAACTACAATGAGCAGTTCTTC.

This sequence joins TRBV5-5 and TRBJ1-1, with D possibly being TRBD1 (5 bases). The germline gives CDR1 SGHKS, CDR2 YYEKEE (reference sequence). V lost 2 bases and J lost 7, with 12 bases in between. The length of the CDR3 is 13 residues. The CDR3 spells CASSFGALGEAFF. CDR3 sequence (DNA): TGTGCCAGCAGCTTTGGGGCTTTGGGTGAAGCTTTCTTT.

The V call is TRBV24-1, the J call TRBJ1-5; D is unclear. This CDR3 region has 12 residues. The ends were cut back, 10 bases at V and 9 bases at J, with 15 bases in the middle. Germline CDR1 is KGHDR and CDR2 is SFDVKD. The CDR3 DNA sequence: TGTGCCACTAGCGGGCCCCGGGGGCCCCAGCATTTT. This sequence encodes CATSGPRGPQHF.

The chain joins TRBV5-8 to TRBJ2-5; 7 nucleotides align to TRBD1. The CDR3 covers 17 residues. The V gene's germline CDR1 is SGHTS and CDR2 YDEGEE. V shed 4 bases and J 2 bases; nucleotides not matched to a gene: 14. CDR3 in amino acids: CASSAGTVTQRQETQYF. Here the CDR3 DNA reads TGTGCCAGCAGCGCCGGGACAGTGACCCAAAGGCAAGAGACCCAGTACTTC. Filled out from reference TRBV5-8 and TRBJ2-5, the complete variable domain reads EAGVTQSPTHLIKTRGQQATLRCSPISGHTSVYWYQQALGLGLQFLLWYDEGEERNRGNFPPRFSGRQFPNYSSELNVNALELEDSALYLCASSAGTVTQRQETQYFGPGTRLLVL.

As DNA, the CDR3 is TGTGCCAGCACCCCTCCCACTAGCGGGGGGCCCTACGAGCAGTACTTC. It translates to CASTPPTSGGPYEQYF. The rearrangement joins TRBV6-2 or TRBV6-3 to TRBJ2-7; TRBD2 matches 12 bases. With V trimmed by 7 bases and J by 2 bases, 9 bases remained unmatched. This CDR3 comprises 16 residues. CDR1 is MNHEY and CDR2 is SVGEGT in the germline V gene.

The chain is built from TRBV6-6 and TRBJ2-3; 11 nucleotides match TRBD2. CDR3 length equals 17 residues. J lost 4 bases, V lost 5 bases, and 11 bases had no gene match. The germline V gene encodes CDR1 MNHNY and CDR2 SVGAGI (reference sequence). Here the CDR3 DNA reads TGTGCCAGCAGTCCTGGACTAGCGGGTCTAAGACCAGATACGCAGTATTTT. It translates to CASSPGLAGLRPDTQYF.